The rows below give T cell receptor beta chains drawn from one sample of a study of cytomegalovirus exposure and HLA in healthy donors. Assay used: immunoSEQ multiplex PCR; TCRdb lists only in-frame clones, some missing. The sample shows 150,000 to 200,000 clones, 70% to 90% of them seen only once. Sequenced: PBMCs. The receptors stem from a man aged 18 to 35 in good health and CMV-seropositive. Both conserved end residues are trimmed from each CDR3.

TRBV5-1	TRBJ2-1	14	ASSPKAGTSGNEQF
TRBV11-2	TRBJ1-1	14	ASSLWGRGANTEAF
TRBV14	TRBJ2-7	11	ASSPRPLGEQY
TRBV7-8	TRBJ1-4	16	ASSLVSGQGVYDEKLF
TRBV19	TRBJ1-5	13	ASSIVTGVGQPQH
TRBV14	TRBJ2-3	13	ASSLQGAVTDTQY
TRBV23-1	TRBJ2-5	12	ARPTVGGLETQY
TRBV6-1	TRBJ2-3	11	ASSASVADTQY
TRBV5-1	-	12	ASSLHASSYEQY
TRBV25-1	TRBJ2-2	12	ASRGTPNTGELF
TRBV9	TRBJ2-7	13	ASSGTGTSIYEQY
TRBV9	TRBJ2-5	10	ASSGYDSTNY
TRBV30	TRBJ1-1	12	AWSVDTQNTEAF
TRBV5-6	TRBJ1-3	16	ASSHSGHRGASGNTIY
TRBV9	TRBJ2-7	10	ASSSGDYEQY
TRBV6-5	TRBJ2-4	12	ASRATAQTNIQY
TRBV12-5	TRBJ2-1	15	ASGQTSGQYSYNEQF
TRBV18	TRBJ2-7	14	ASSPRQGAGSYEQY
TRBV6-5	TRBJ1-2	14	ASSYSGTGASYGYT
TRBV6-5	TRBJ2-5	12	ASSQTGKQETQY
TRBV6-5	TRBJ1-1	12	ASSYVGTGFSTF
TRBV30	TRBJ1-2	13	AWRLDRGLSGGYT
TRBV27	TRBJ2-7	13	ASSLSGQGPYEQY
TRBV5-1	TRBJ2-1	12	ASSLGEGNWNKF
TRBV10-2	TRBJ1-4	14	ASSESAGLANEKLF
TRBV27	TRBJ2-2	14	ASSLMGGPGGGELF
TRBV4-1	TRBJ2-7	12	ASSSGDALGEQY
TRBV5-1	TRBJ2-7	13	ASSSGTGPTYEQY
TRBV10-1	TRBJ2-7	14	ASSVNNRVAASEQY
TRBV9	TRBJ2-2	18	ASSVARLAGGPGNTGELF
TRBV5-6	TRBJ2-7	12	ASSFLDGLGEQY
TRBV10-3	TRBJ2-3	17	AISDPGGLAGGSSDTQY
TRBV5-1	TRBJ1-4	15	ASSSSSGQGRGEKLF
TRBV7-6	TRBJ1-3	14	ASSLMTSHSGNTIY
TRBV9	TRBJ1-1	13	ASSVQGNGDTEAF
TRBV11-3	TRBJ1-2	11	ARAFGDRYGYT
TRBV7-2	TRBJ1-3	14	ASSLVIGGTGNTIY
TRBV6-4	TRBJ2-1	13	ASSDGASSYNEQF
TRBV5-5	TRBJ2-1	15	ASSRGQGGFSYNEQF
TRBV5-1	TRBJ2-1	12	ASYLQGGDNEQF
TRBV18	TRBJ2-7	11	ASRIQASYEQY
TRBV6-6	TRBJ1-4	10	ASSPTSGKLF
TRBV5-1	TRBJ2-2	12	ASSPDRSTGELF
TRBV12-5	TRBJ1-3	12	ASGLAEMGNTIY
TRBV6-1	TRBJ1-4	13	ASSGRGPNNEKLF
TRBV6-5	TRBJ2-7	11	ASGTGRTYEQY
TRBV9	-	11	ASSRTVNYEQY
TRBV6-1	TRBJ2-2	13	ASSRDSPNTGELF
TRBV13	TRBJ2-1	10	ASSLAENEQF